This T cell receptor (beta chain) was retrieved from a study of T-cell memory formation after mild COVID-19. Background on the study: TCR clustering was largely donor specific.

TCRdb processed the 5' RACE reads anew with MiXCR; each CDR3 protein has one entry. The sample holds some 190,000 distinct CDR3 sequences, around 17% seen once. This clonotype showed up many times. The antigen is unknown. This CDR3 is built from 13 residues. CDR1 is DFQATT and CDR2 is SNEGSKA in the germline V gene (reference sequence). J lost 3 bases, V lost 5 bases, and 3 bases had no gene match. Study-level results: Clones contracting across day 15 to 85 had a balanced CD4/CD8 profile; later expanding clones leaned CD4+. Shrinking CD4+ clones resided mostly in CM and EM, and CD8+ ones in EMRA. Memory cells collected pre-infection included some clones that later responded, suggesting cross-reactive memory joined.

The rearrangement uses TRBV20-1 and TRBJ1-2; TRBD1 matches at 10 bases. The sequenced material came from PBMCs or a T cell subset sorted from them (not recorded which). The clonotype was recovered from an adult woman who had mild COVID-19 (a few samples of this study predate the infection). Cell type and time point are not known. CDR3 residues: CSARTGGDYGYTF. In DNA form, the CDR3 reads TGCAGTGCTCGGACAGGGGGTGACTATGGCTACACCTTC.